These 3 T cell receptor beta chains came from one sample sequenced in a study of blood T cells in healthy people across ages. Then a second PCR, running about 6 to 12 cycles, was carried out with a sample-barcoded 5' primer and a J-beta primer mix. MiXCR was run by TCRdb on the 5' RACE reads, yielding one entry per CDR3 protein. Altogether approximately 1.5 million distinct CDR3 sequences are present, approximately 42% being singletons, with the ten largest covering around 4%. Sample: blood. The receptor source for this set is a woman between 18 and 29 years old in good health.

This sequence joins TRBV7-2 and TRBJ2-1; 12 bases fit TRBD2. The germline V gene has CDR1 SGHTA and CDR2 FQGNSA. J was trimmed by 3 bases and V by 6 bases; bases with no gene match: 12. CDR3 length equals 18 residues. CDR3 DNA: TGTGCCAGCAGGAGGGGACTAGCGGGCATCAGTTACTACAATGAGCAGTTCTTC. It is translated as CASRRGLAGISYYNEQFF.

This chain links TRBV20-1 with TRBJ1-1, with D perhaps matching TRBD1 (6 bases). Germline values: CDR1 DFQATT, CDR2 SNEGSKA (reference sequence). The V end lost 1 base, the J end lost 4 bases, and 16 bases lay between the germline ends. This CDR3 has 15 residues. The CDR3 DNA reads as TGCAGTGCTAGAGTGAGGACGGGGGCTGGCACTGAAGCTTTCTTT. It encodes CSARVRTGAGTEAFF.

The chain carries TRBV7-9 and TRBJ2-5, with 9 bases matching TRBD1. Unmatched junction bases numbered 7, after V lost 0 bases and J lost 5 bases. Germline lookup yields CDR1 SEHNR and CDR2 FQNEAQ (reference sequence). The CDR3 has 16 amino acids. CDR3 in amino acids: CASSLASTGGRETQYF. The CDR3 DNA sequence: TGTGCCAGCAGCTTAGCATCGACAGGGGGACGGGAGACCCAGTACTTC.